This T cell receptor beta chain was found in a study of T cell responses to AZD1222 COVID-19 vaccine. Turning to the study itself: Combined were second doses at about 4 or about 12 weeks.

The protocol was immunoSEQ multiplex PCR, while the TCRdb copy is restricted to in-frame clones and leaves out a portion. The sample has 35,000 to 45,000 clones, 80% seen once. As concerns this clone: Its antigen is not known.

Study results and caveats: Two AZD1222 administrations were followed by greater Spike-specific TCR breadth and depth. Across spike, vaccine-associated CD4 TCRs were found, dominant at 160-218 and 743-854.

Looked up from germline, CDR1 is LGHDT and CDR2 is YNNKEL (reference sequence). V dropped 6 bases and J dropped 8 bases, with 13 bases sitting between them. This CDR3 is built from 12 residues. The chain joins TRBV3-1 (or the pseudogene TRBV3-2) to TRBJ1-2, with D possibly being TRBD1 (6 bases). The TCR sequence derives from an adult in good health. The sample here was peripheral blood, taken on day 0 of AZD1222 vaccination. CDR3 DNA sequence: TGTGCCAGCAGAGAAACGGGGGGCGGCTACACCTTC. It yields the protein CASRETGGGYTF.